One and the same sample provided the 16 T cell receptor beta chains below, sequenced in a study of blood T cell repertoires in COVID-19. The assay was immunoSEQ multiplex PCR, and TCRdb's table has in-frame clones only and misses some. In the table there are about 210,000 clones, roughly four fifths of which are singletons. The sample comprised peripheral blood. These TCRs come from a woman in her forties or fifties with active or convalescent COVID-19.

V is TRBV12-2 and J is TRBJ1-6. TRBV12-2 counts as a pseudogene. This CDR3 has 17 residues. CDR3 nucleotides: TGTGCAAGTCGCTCCAGGGAGGACGGTCTGGGAAATTCACCCCTCCACTTT. Protein product: CASRSREDGLGNSPLHF.

The chain has TRBV5-5 and TRBJ2-1; 11 nucleotides agree with TRBD1. Germline V CDR1 and CDR2: SGHKS, YYEKEE (reference sequence). This CDR3 contains 17 residues. Trimming took 3 bases from V and 3 from J; bases not matched to a gene: 8. For the CDR3, the DNA is TGTGCCAGCAGCTGGGGGACAGGGGGACGGGGCTACAATGAGCAGTTCTTC. It is translated as CASSWGTGGRGYNEQFF. The variable domain in full, completed from reference TRBV5-5 and TRBJ2-1, reads DAGVTQSPTHLIKTRGQQVTLRCSPISGHKSVSWYQQVLGQGPQFIFQYYEKEERGRGNFPDRFSARQFPNYSSELNVNALLLGDSALYLCASSWGTGGRGYNEQFFGPGTRLTVL.

The chain recombines TRBV28 with TRBJ1-5; weak D call: TRBD1 (5 bases). The V end was cut by 7 bases, the J end by 6 bases, with 13 bases between. Looked up from germline, CDR1 is MDHEN and CDR2 is SYDVKM. This CDR3 contains 13 residues. CDR3: CASKDTLIQPQHF. In nucleotides, the CDR3 is TGTGCCAGCAAGGACACCCTTATTCAGCCCCAGCATTTT. Variable domain in full (rest from reference TRBV28 and TRBJ1-5): DVKVTQSSRYLVKRTGEKVFLECVQDMDHENMFWYRQDPGLGLRLIYFSYDVKMKEKGDIPEGYSVSREKKERFSLILESASTNQTSMYLCASKDTLIQPQHFGDGTRLSIL.

The chain uses TRBV5-1 and TRBJ1-5, with a tentative D call TRBD1 (5 bases). CDR3 length equals 15 residues. Germline CDR1 is SGHRS and CDR2 is YFSETQ. The V and J ends lost 0 bases and 2 bases respectively, with 9 bases between them. CDR3 coding DNA: TGCGCCAGCAGCTTGGAAGGACAACGCAATCAGCCCCAGCATTTT. It codes for CASSLEGQRNQPQHF.

This sequence joins TRBV6-5 and TRBJ1-6; no clear D. The CDR3 is 12 residues long. V was pared by 8 bases and J by 5 bases, with 7 bases between. Germline CDR1 MNHEY, CDR2 SVGAGI. In nucleotides, the CDR3 is TGTGCCAGCGAACAGAATAATTCACCCCTCCACTTT. It yields the protein CASEQNNSPLHF.

The chain recombines TRBV28 with TRBJ2-2, with TRBD1 matching 7 bases. The CDR3 is 16 amino acids. The V gene end was trimmed by 5 bases and the J gene end by 4 bases; junction bases not matched to a gene: 10. In germline, CDR1 is MDHEN, CDR2 SYDVKM. The CDR3 coding sequence is TGTGCCAGCAGTACTCCCCTGACAGGGACCACCGGGGAGCTGTTTTTT. Protein product: CASSTPLTGTTGELFF.

The chain combines TRBV29-1 with TRBJ2-3, with 10 bases matching TRBD2. This CDR3 contains 16 residues. Germline assignment: CDR1 SQVTM and CDR2 ANQGSEA. Losses at the gene ends were 4 bases for V and 0 bases for J; bases not matched to a gene: 7. CDR3 in DNA: TGCAGCGTTGGAGGGCGGACTAGCGGTAGCACAGATACGCAGTATTTT. Translated, it gives CSVGGRTSGSTDTQYF.

The V gene is TRBV7-6, the J gene TRBJ2-2; no firm D call. Germline V gives CDR1 SGHVS, CDR2 FNYEAQ. The CDR3 consists of 12 residues. V lost 5 bases and J 7 bases, leaving 8 bases between the germline ends. CDR3 sequence (DNA): TGTGCCAGCAGCCCGTACTTCGGGGAGCTGTTTTTT. Translating gives CASSPYFGELFF.

The rearrangement joins TRBV28 to TRBJ2-2, with D uncertain. The CDR3 has 14 amino acids. V lost 5 bases, J lost 1 base, and 8 bases lay in between. Looked up from germline, CDR1 is MDHEN and CDR2 is SYDVKM. This CDR3 reads CASSITLNTGELFF. Written as DNA, the CDR3 is TGTGCCAGCAGTATCACTCTGAACACCGGGGAGCTGTTTTTT.

The chain is built from TRBV28 and TRBJ2-5, with D perhaps TRBD2 (6 bases). V was pared by 7 bases and J by 5 bases, with 14 bases between. Germline V CDR1 and CDR2: MDHEN, SYDVKM. The length of the CDR3 is 13 residues. DNA of the CDR3: TGTGCCAGCATAAAGGGAGGCCGGGAGACCCAGTACTTC. Protein sequence: CASIKGGRETQYF. The entire variable domain, with the rest obtained from reference TRBV28 and TRBJ2-5, is as follows: DVKVTQSSRYLVKRTGEKVFLECVQDMDHENMFWYRQDPGLGLRLIYFSYDVKMKEKGDIPEGYSVSREKKERFSLILESASTNQTSMYLCASIKGGRETQYFGPGTRLLVL.

This clone was picked up a small number of times. The chain uses TRBV28 and TRBJ1-1; possibly TRBD1 for D (5 bases). The CDR3 contains 12 residues. Germline CDR1 and CDR2: MDHEN and SYDVKM. Deletions cut 7 bases from V and 6 bases from J, with 12 bases between. For the CDR3, the DNA is TGTGCCAGCACAGGGAACCTCGCTGAAGCTTTCTTT. Amino acid sequence: CASTGNLAEAFF.

This chain uses TRBV24-1 with TRBJ2-3; perhaps TRBD1 as D (5 bases). Germline-derived CDR1 and CDR2 are KGHDR and SFDVKD. This CDR3 spans 13 amino acids. Trimming shortened V by 5 bases and J by 7 bases, and 12 bases separated the two germline ends. In DNA form, the CDR3 reads TGTGCCACCAGTGCAGCAGGGCTCTATACGCAGTATTTT. Protein: CATSAAGLYTQYF.

The chain combines TRBV28 with TRBJ2-7; D possibly corresponds to TRBD1 (5 bases). V was shortened by 4 bases and J by 0 bases, with 13 bases between the two germline ends. Germline values: CDR1 MDHEN, CDR2 SYDVKM. This CDR3 is built from 15 residues. CDR3 region: CASSSNQGYSYEQYF. In DNA form, the CDR3 reads TGTGCCAGCAGTTCAAATCAGGGTTACTCCTACGAGCAGTACTTC.

This clone was counted once. The chain couples TRBV12-5 to TRBJ2-1; no clear D. CDR1 LGHNT and CDR2 FRNRAP come from the germline V gene. CDR3 size: 13 residues. V lost 1 base to trimming and J lost 7 bases, with 8 bases between them. This CDR3 is CASGLGPGNEQFF. CDR3 sequence (DNA): TGTGCTAGTGGTTTGGGGCCCGGGAATGAGCAGTTCTTC. The full variable domain, completed using reference TRBV12-5 and TRBJ2-1, is DARVTQTPRHKVTEMGQEVTMRCQPILGHNTVFWYRQTMMQGLELLAYFRNRAPLDDSGMPKDRFSAEMPDATLATLKIQPSEPRDSAVYFCASGLGPGNEQFFGPGTRLTVL.

This chain links TRBV5-1 with TRBJ2-4, with 7 nucleotides matching TRBD2. The CDR3 covers 15 residues. J was trimmed by 8 bases and V by 4 bases; bases with no gene match: 12. Germline CDR1 SGHRS, CDR2 YFSETQ. The CDR3 sequence is CASSQRWGGTDIQYF. CDR3 DNA sequence: TGCGCCAGCAGCCAAAGGTGGGGGGGAACGGACATTCAGTACTTC.

The rearrangement links TRBV5-1 to TRBJ2-2; D gene ambiguous. The CDR3 runs 14 residues. Germline V CDR1 and CDR2: SGHRS, YFSETQ. Trimming stripped 2 bases from V and 5 bases from J, with 10 bases between. CDR3 nucleotide sequence: TGCGCCAGCAGCTTTAGTACTACGACCGGGGAGCTGTTTTTT. Its protein product is CASSFSTTTGELFF.